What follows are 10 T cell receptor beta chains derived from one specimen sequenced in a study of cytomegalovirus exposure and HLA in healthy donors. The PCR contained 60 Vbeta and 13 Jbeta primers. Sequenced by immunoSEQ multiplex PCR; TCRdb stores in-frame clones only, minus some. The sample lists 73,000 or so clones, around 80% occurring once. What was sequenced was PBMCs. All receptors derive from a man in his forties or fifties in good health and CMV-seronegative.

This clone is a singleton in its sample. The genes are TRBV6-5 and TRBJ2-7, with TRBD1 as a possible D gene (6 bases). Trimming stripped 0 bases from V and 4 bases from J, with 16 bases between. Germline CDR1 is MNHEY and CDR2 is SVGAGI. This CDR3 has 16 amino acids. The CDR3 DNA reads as TGTGCCAGCAGTTACTCGATAGGGCAGGGGCTTTACGAGCAGTACTTC. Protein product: CASSYSIGQGLYEQYF.

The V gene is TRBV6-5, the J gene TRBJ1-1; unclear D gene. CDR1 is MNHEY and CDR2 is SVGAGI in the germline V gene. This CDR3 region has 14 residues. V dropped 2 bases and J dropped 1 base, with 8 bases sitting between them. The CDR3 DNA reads TGTGCCAGCAGTTACGGCGGGCCGAACACTGAAGCTTTCTTT. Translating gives CASSYGGPNTEAFF.

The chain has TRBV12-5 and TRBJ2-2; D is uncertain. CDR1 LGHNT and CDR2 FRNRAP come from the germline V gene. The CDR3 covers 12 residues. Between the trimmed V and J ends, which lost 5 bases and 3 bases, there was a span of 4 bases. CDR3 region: CASGPDTGELFF. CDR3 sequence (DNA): TGTGCTAGTGGTCCAGACACCGGGGAGCTGTTTTTT. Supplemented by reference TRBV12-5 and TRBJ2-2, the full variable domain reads DARVTQTPRHKVTEMGQEVTMRCQPILGHNTVFWYRQTMMQGLELLAYFRNRAPLDDSGMPKDRFSAEMPDATLATLKIQPSEPRDSAVYFCASGPDTGELFFGEGSRLTVL.

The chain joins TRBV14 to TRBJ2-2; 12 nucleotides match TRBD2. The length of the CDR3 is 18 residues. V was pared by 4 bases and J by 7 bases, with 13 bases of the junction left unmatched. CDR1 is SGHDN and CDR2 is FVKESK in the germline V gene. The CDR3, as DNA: TGTGCCAGCAGCCCTTTGCGACTAGCGGGAGTTTACGTCGGGGAGCTGTTTTTT. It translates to CASSPLRLAGVYVGELFF. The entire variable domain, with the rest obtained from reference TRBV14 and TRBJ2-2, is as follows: EAGVTQFPSHSVIEKGQTVTLRCDPISGHDNLYWYRRVMGKEIKFLLHFVKESKQDESGMPNNRFLAERTGGTYSTLKVQPAELEDSGVYFCASSPLRLAGVYVGELFFGEGSRLTVL.

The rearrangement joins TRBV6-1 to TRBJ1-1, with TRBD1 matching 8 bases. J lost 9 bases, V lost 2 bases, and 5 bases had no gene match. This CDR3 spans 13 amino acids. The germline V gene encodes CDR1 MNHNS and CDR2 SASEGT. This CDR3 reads CASSETWTGKAFF. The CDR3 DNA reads TGTGCCAGCAGTGAAACTTGGACAGGGAAAGCTTTCTTT.

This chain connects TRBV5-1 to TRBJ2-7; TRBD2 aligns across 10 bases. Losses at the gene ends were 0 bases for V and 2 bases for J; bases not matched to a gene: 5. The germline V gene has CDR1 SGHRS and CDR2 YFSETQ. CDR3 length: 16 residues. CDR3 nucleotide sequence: TGCGCCAGCAGCTTGGCACCTAGCGGGGGAACCTACGAGCAGTACTTC. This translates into CASSLAPSGGTYEQYF.

CDR3 amino acids: CAGTRDKSYEQYF. CDR3 in DNA: TGTGCCGGAACCCGGGACAAATCCTACGAGCAGTACTTC. The chain carries TRBV7-9 and TRBJ2-7, with D perhaps TRBD1 (6 bases). Germline loops: CDR1 SEHNR, CDR2 FQNEAQ (reference sequence). The V and J ends lost 11 bases and 1 base respectively, with 15 bases between them. The CDR3 length is 13 residues.

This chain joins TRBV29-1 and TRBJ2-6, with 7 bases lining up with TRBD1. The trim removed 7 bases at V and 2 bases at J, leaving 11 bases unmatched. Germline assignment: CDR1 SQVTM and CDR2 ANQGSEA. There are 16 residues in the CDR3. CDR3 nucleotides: TGCAGCGCTACCGGGACAGAGGGTGCTGGGGCCAACGTCCTGACTTTC. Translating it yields CSATGTEGAGANVLTF.

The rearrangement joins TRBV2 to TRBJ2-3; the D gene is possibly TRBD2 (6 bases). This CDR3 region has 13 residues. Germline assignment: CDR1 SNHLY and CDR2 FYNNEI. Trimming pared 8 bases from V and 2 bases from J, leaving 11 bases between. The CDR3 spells CASGRRTTDTQYF. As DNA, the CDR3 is TGTGCCAGCGGGAGGAGAACCACAGATACGCAGTATTTT.

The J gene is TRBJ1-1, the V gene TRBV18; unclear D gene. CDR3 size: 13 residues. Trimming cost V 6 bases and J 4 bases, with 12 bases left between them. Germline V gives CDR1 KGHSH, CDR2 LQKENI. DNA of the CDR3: TGTGCCAGCTCCCCGGCGGAGGGCACTGAAGCTTTCTTT. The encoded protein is CASSPAEGTEAFF.